This T cell receptor beta chain was identified in a study of T cell responses to AZD1222 COVID-19 vaccine. Findings of the study overall: Sampling that yielded the repertoires occurred only after the peak T cell response.

Clones were read by immunoSEQ multiplex PCR, and TCRdb kept only the in-frame ones, dropping some. Found here are some 130,000 clones, over 85% of them singletons; the top ten hold 5% to 6.5%. This CDR3 is 14 amino acids long. The germline gives CDR1 MGHRA, CDR2 YSYEKL. The germline V and J ends were trimmed by 6 bases and 2 bases, with 13 bases remaining between them. With respect to this clone: Its cognate antigen is unknown.

The source was peripheral blood, collected on day 0 of AZD1222 vaccination. The gene calls are TRBV4-1 and TRBJ2-5; the D gene is possibly TRBD1 (5 bases). This receptor was identified in an adult in good health. Here the CDR3 DNA reads TGCGCCAGCAGACAGGCCACGGCTCAAGAGACCCAGTACTTC. Encoded protein: CASRQATAQETQYF.